A single sample gave rise to the 14 T cell receptor beta chains below, sequenced in a study of cytomegalovirus exposure and HLA in healthy donors. Both 60 Vbeta primers and 13 Jbeta primers went into the PCR. This table comes from immunoSEQ multiplex PCR, and its TCRdb copy is limited to in-frame clones, with some not included. The repertoire holds 100,000 or so clones, with around 79% as singletons. Specimen: PBMCs. These receptors came from a woman aged 40 to 50 in good health and CMV-seronegative.

This chain links TRBV5-1 with TRBJ1-3, with 8 bases matching TRBD1. The CDR3 has 13 residues. V shed 4 bases, J shed 4 bases, and the junction held 1 base outside the gene matches. CDR1 is SGHRS, CDR2 YFSETQ, per germline. CDR3 sequence: CASSRDRGNTIYF. CDR3 in DNA: TGCGCCAGCAGCAGGGACAGGGGAAACACCATATATTTT. The full variable domain, its missing parts supplied by reference TRBV5-1 and TRBJ1-3, is KAGVTQTPRYLIKTRGQQVTLSCSPISGHRSVSWYQQTPGQGLQFLFEYFSETQRNKGNFPGRFSGRQFSNSRSEMNVSTLELGDSALYLCASSRDRGNTIYFGEGSWLTVV.

The rearrangement links TRBV20-1 to TRBJ1-2; a weak D match, TRBD1 (5 bases). Trimming removed 4 bases at V and 5 bases at J, with 8 bases between. The CDR3 is 11 amino acids. Germline V CDR1 and CDR2: DFQATT, SNEGSKA (reference sequence). The CDR3 spells CSANGGYGYTF. CDR3 DNA: TGCAGTGCTAACGGGGGGTATGGCTACACCTTC.

J is TRBJ1-5 and V is TRBV6-4; 12 nucleotides agree with TRBD1. The V gene end was trimmed by 4 bases and the J gene end by 5 bases; junction bases not matched to a gene: 6. Germline CDR1 is MRHNA and CDR2 is SNTAGT. This CDR3 is built from 16 residues. In DNA, the CDR3 is TGTGCCAGCAGTGTTCCGGGACAGGGGGCAGATCAGCCCCAGCATTTT. Encoded protein: CASSVPGQGADQPQHF.

V is TRBV11-2 and J is TRBJ2-7, with 9 bases identical to TRBD1. Germline loops: CDR1 SGHAT, CDR2 FQNNGV. With V trimmed by 3 bases and J by 2 bases, 2 bases remained unmatched. This CDR3 is 14 amino acids long. The CDR3 DNA reads TGTGCCAGCAGCTTCGGGACAGGGACCTACGAGCAGTACTTC. Amino acids: CASSFGTGTYEQYF. Using reference TRBV11-2 and TRBJ2-7 for the parts outside the CDR3, the full variable domain is EAGVAQSPRYKIIEKRQSVAFWCNPISGHATLYWYQQILGQGPKLLIQFQNNGVVDDSQLPKDRFSAERLKGVDSTLKIQPAKLEDSAVYLCASSFGTGTYEQYFGPGTRLTVT.

The V call is TRBV5-4, the J call TRBJ2-5; 8 positions agree with TRBD1. In germline, CDR1 is SGHNT, CDR2 YYREEE (reference sequence). J was trimmed by 5 bases and V by 4 bases; bases with no gene match: 19. CDR3 size: 18 residues. This chain's CDR3 is CASSERRTGSITAETQYF. DNA for the CDR3: TGTGCCAGCAGCGAACGTAGGACAGGGAGTATTACAGCGGAGACCCAGTACTTC.

Only one count was recorded for this clone. This chain uses TRBV10-3 with TRBJ2-7; 11 bases are a match to TRBD2. Trimming removed 6 bases from V and 2 bases from J; junction bases left unmatched: 6. The CDR3 loop spans 15 amino acids. CDR1 is ENHRY, CDR2 SYGVKD, per germline. CDR3 sequence: CAIRNGLAGTYEQYF. The CDR3, as DNA: TGTGCCATCAGAAACGGACTAGCGGGCACCTACGAGCAGTACTTC.

The chain links TRBV5-1 to TRBJ2-3; 9 bases agree with TRBD1. V trimming: 2 bases; J trimming: 3 bases; junction bases outside the gene matches: 7. The CDR3 extends over 16 amino acids. Germline lookup yields CDR1 SGHRS and CDR2 YFSETQ. The chain's CDR3 is CASSFGDRERTDTQYF. The CDR3 DNA follows: TGCGCCAGCAGCTTCGGGGACAGGGAAAGAACAGATACGCAGTATTTT.

There are a few counts of this clone. The chain joins TRBV28 to TRBJ2-6; D is perhaps TRBD2 (6 bases). This CDR3 contains 15 residues. The V gene lost 7 bases and the J gene lost 2 bases, with 12 bases spanning the gap. Looked up from germline, CDR1 is MDHEN and CDR2 is SYDVKM. The DNA for the CDR3 is TGTGCCAGCAAGGAGGGAGCTGCTGGGGCCAACGTCCTGACTTTC. Translation gives CASKEGAAGANVLTF.

V usage is TRBV10-2 and J usage is TRBJ1-5, with no clear D. Per the germline V gene, CDR1 is WSHSY and CDR2 is SAAADI. There are 15 residues in the CDR3. The V and J ends lost 1 base and 0 bases respectively, with 7 bases between them. CDR3 nucleotides: TGCGCCAGCAGTGAGTACAGCAATAGCAATCAGCCCCAGCATTTT. Its translation is CASSEYSNSNQPQHF.

This chain uses TRBV29-1 with TRBJ1-4; D uncertain. The ends were cut back, 6 bases at V and 8 bases at J, with 10 bases in the middle. Looked up from germline, CDR1 is SQVTM and CDR2 is ANQGSEA. There are 11 residues in the CDR3. The CDR3 sequence is CSVTYGEKLFF. CDR3 in DNA: TGCAGCGTAACGTATGGCGAAAAACTGTTTTTT.

The J gene is TRBJ2-5, the V gene TRBV5-1; D not certain. Germline loops: CDR1 SGHRS, CDR2 YFSETQ. This CDR3 is 15 amino acids long. V gave up 2 bases and J gave up 5 bases, with 16 bases separating them. CDR3 sequence reads: CASSLNFAEGETQYF. For the CDR3, the DNA is TGCGCCAGCAGCTTAAATTTCGCGGAAGGCGAGACCCAGTACTTC.

This clone was observed a handful of times. This CDR3 is also generated by other DNA sequences in the sample. The chain recombines TRBV19 with TRBJ2-3, with 10 bases fitting TRBD2. The CDR3 is made up of 16 amino acids. Unmatched junction bases numbered 5, after V lost 4 bases and J lost 1 base. Per the germline V gene, CDR1 is LNHDA and CDR2 is SQIVND (reference sequence). Here the CDR3 reads CASSTRTSGGTDTQYF. CDR3 coding DNA: TGTGCCAGTAGTACGCGAACTAGCGGGGGCACAGATACGCAGTATTTT.

The rearrangement uses TRBV4-2 and TRBJ1-1; the match to TRBD1 covers 12 bases. CDR1 LGHNA and CDR2 YNFKEQ come from the germline V gene. This CDR3 is built from 16 residues. V shed 4 bases and J 5 bases; nucleotides not matched to a gene: 8. This CDR3 reads CASSPKGTGGKTEAFF. CDR3 nucleotide sequence: TGTGCCAGCAGCCCCAAGGGGACAGGGGGCAAAACTGAAGCTTTCTTT.

This chain joins TRBV29-1 and TRBJ2-7, with 7 bases fitting TRBD1. The germline V gene has CDR1 SQVTM and CDR2 ANQGSEA. Losses at the gene ends were 0 bases for V and 7 bases for J; bases not matched to a gene: 12. CDR3 length: 15 amino acids. The CDR3 protein is CSVEDSDRESYEQYF. As DNA, the CDR3 is TGCAGCGTTGAAGATAGTGACAGGGAATCGTATGAGCAGTACTTC.